This T cell receptor (beta chain) was profiled in a study of T cells after yellow fever vaccination. Study results and limitations: Just a small share of clonotypes turned up in the CD4 compartment as well as the CD8 compartment. Subsequent to the booster, the majority of primary-vaccination clones reappeared (around 96% CD4, 70% to 90% CD8). The secondary T-cell response peaked on day 5, not day 15, but was weaker.

TCRdb analysed the 5' RACE reads with MiXCR anew, one entry per CDR3 protein. The table records about 510,000 distinct CDR3 sequences, 21% of them present only once. After removal of 3 bases from V and 3 bases from J, the junction contained 9 bases not matched to a gene. The germline V gene has CDR1 MGHRA and CDR2 YSYEKL. This CDR3 is built from 17 residues. This clonotype was seen more than once but under ten times. Its specificity is unknown. The rearrangement uses TRBV4-1 and TRBJ2-7; 12 bases match TRBD2. The TCR comes from a man younger than 30 who received the YFV17D yellow fever vaccine. Sequenced here: PBMCs, sampled roughly 20 days after the first yellow fever vaccination. The CDR3 protein is CASSQEHLAGGLYEQYF. The CDR3 bases are TGCGCCAGCAGCCAGGAACATCTAGCGGGGGGGCTCTACGAGCAGTACTTC.